Given below is one T cell receptor (beta chain) in context. What it recognizes is unknown. Subjects aged 18 to 65 presented with newly diagnosed hyperthyroidism of less than 2 months' duration. A patient was excluded if there was uncontrolled infection, other autoimmune disease, pregnancy or lactation. The data stem from a study of T cells in Graves' hyperthyroidism and ophthalmopathy. Regions amplified from RNA transcripts were the TCR beta CDR3 regions. First-round RT-PCR targeting the TCR CDR3 was performed with the HTBI primer set. One entry per CDR3 protein, called by TCRdb with MiXCR from the multiplex PCR reads. The data contain more than 450,000 distinct CDR3 sequences, 13% to 15% of them singletons. CDR3 length: 16 residues. V gave up 3 bases and J gave up 0 bases; unmatched junction bases: 7. Germline assignment: CDR1 SEHNR and CDR2 FQNEAQ (reference sequence). Study conclusions and caveats: Also found in blood were most expanded thyroid clonotypes above 0.001. Before onset, by a median of approximately 6.8 months, the model predicted ophthalmopathy.

The sequence was obtained from a woman between 40 and 55 years old with Graves' hyperthyroidism. The material sequenced was blood. J is TRBJ2-5 and V is TRBV7-9; 7 nucleotides line up with TRBD2. The CDR3 sequence: CASSFGPLADQETQYF. CDR3 nucleotide sequence: TGTGCCAGCAGCTTTGGGCCCCTAGCGGACCAAGAGACCCAGTACTTC. Complete variable domain (other parts from reference TRBV7-9 and TRBJ2-5): DTGVSQNPRHKITKRGQNVTFRCDPISEHNRLYWYRQTLGQGPEFLTYFQNEAQLEKSRLLSDRFSAERPKGSFSTLEIQRTEQGDSAMYLCASSFGPLADQETQYFGPGTRLLVL.